This T cell receptor (beta chain) was identified during a study of cytomegalovirus exposure and HLA in healthy donors. Study observations and caveats: TCR beta chains associated with HLA were, in a later analysis, more clonally expanded than equally common others.

The PCR used 60 Vbeta and 13 Jbeta primers. TCRdb's table, derived via immunoSEQ multiplex PCR, lists solely in-frame clones and lacks some. The data show approximately 110,000 clones, about 70% seen once. CDR3 length equals 12 residues. Trimming removed 4 bases at V and 2 bases at J, with 6 bases between. The germline V gene encodes CDR1 MNHNY and CDR2 SVGAGI (reference sequence). Remarks on this clone: Its antigen is not known.

The chain couples TRBV6-6 to TRBJ2-7, with D hard to call. The sample comprised PBMCs. This TCR was sampled from a man aged 30 to 45 in good health and CMV-seronegative. CDR3 residues: CASSSDTYEQYF. Written as DNA, the CDR3 is TGTGCCAGCAGTTCCGACACCTACGAGCAGTACTTC.